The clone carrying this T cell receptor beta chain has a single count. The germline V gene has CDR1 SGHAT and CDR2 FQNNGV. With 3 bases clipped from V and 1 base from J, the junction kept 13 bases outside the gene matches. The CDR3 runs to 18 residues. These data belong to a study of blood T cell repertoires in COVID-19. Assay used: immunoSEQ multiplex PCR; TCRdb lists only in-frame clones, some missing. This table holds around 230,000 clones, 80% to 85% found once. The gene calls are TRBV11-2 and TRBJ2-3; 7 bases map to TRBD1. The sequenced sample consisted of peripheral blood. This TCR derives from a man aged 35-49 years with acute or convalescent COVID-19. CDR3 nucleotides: TGTGCCAGCAGCTTTTCATTTATCAGGGGGTCGGGCACAGATACGCAGTATTTT. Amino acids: CASSFSFIRGSGTDTQYF.